This TCR beta chain was observed in a study of T cells in Graves' hyperthyroidism and ophthalmopathy. The CDR3 length is 16 residues. In germline, CDR1 is SGHRS, CDR2 YFSETQ. The V gene end was trimmed by 3 bases and the J gene end by 10 bases; junction bases not matched to a gene: 13. This clonotype was seen ten or more times. Amplification of TCR beta CDR3 regions used RNA as the template. Researchers ran a first-round RT-PCR on the TCR CDR3 using the HTBI primer set. Via MiXCR, TCRdb re-called the multiplex PCR reads, giving one row per CDR3 protein. Of 250,000 to 400,000 distinct CDR3 sequences in the sample, roughly 13% were seen once.

Sequencing input: blood. The TCR originated in a woman in her forties with Graves' ophthalmopathy. The chain recombines TRBV5-1 with TRBJ2-1; 10 bases are a match to TRBD2. The CDR3 nucleotides read TGCGCCAGCAGCTATCTAGCGGGGGCCCTTTCAGTAGAGCAGTTCTTC. It is translated as CASSYLAGALSVEQFF.